This entry is about one TCR beta chain. As yet, its antigen is unknown. This table comes from immunoSEQ multiplex PCR, and its TCRdb copy is limited to in-frame clones, with some not included. The data show approximately 12,000 clones, 80% seen once. Trimming pared 0 bases from V and 6 bases from J, leaving 11 bases between. The CDR3 contains 14 residues. Germline assignment: CDR1 MGHRA and CDR2 YSYEKL. This entry belongs to a study of somatic mutations in cytotoxic T cells in rheumatoid arthritis. Study-wide results and limits: For CD8+ T-cell clonality, rheumatoid arthritis patients and age-matched healthy controls did not differ significantly. Patients with a largest CD8+ clone exceeding 20% of CD8+ cells numbered 8 of 65.

This TCR derives from a man aged 50 to 60 in good health. The specimen sequenced was CD8+ T cells sorted from blood. The V call is TRBV4-1, the J call TRBJ1-1; the D is unclear. In nucleotides, the CDR3 is TGCGCCAGCAGCCAAGATGAAGAGGGCTCTGAAGCTTTCTTT. Translation: CASSQDEEGSEAFF.